The 26 T cell receptor beta chains given below trace back to one sample, sequenced in a study of shared clonotypes between healthy human individuals. The method was immunoSEQ multiplex PCR; TCRdb's version includes in-frame clones alone and lacks a portion of them. The table shows around 700,000 clones, with 92% occurring only once. Naive CD8 cells lacked CD45RO and underwent positive selection for CCR7, leaving out terminally differentiated effector memory CD45RA+ cells. Sample: naive CD8+ T cells sorted from blood. The receptors stem from a man under 40 in good health.

V usage is TRBV11-2 and J usage is TRBJ2-7; 7 nucleotides agree with TRBD2. In germline, CDR1 is SGHAT, CDR2 FQNNGV. The CDR3 runs 15 residues. The trim removed 7 bases at V and 3 bases at J, leaving 12 bases unmatched. This CDR3 reads CASTEEAGALYEQYF. Written as DNA, the CDR3 is TGTGCCAGCACCGAGGAGGCGGGAGCCCTCTACGAGCAGTACTTC.

The V gene is TRBV2, the J gene TRBJ2-3, with 9 bases lining up with TRBD2. Trimming took 5 bases from V and 1 from J; bases not matched to a gene: 7. Germline V gene data show CDR1 as SNHLY and CDR2 as FYNNEI. The CDR3 loop spans 16 amino acids. The CDR3 loop is CASSPSRLAGTDTQYF. The DNA of the CDR3 is TGTGCCAGCAGTCCCTCCCGACTAGCGGGCACAGATACGCAGTATTTT.

This chain joins TRBV13 and TRBJ2-7, with a tentative D call TRBD1 (5 bases). Germline V gene sequence: CDR1 PRHDT, CDR2 FYEKMQ (reference sequence). Trimming left V 0 bases short and J 4 bases short, with 10 bases between. The CDR3 extends over 14 amino acids. CDR3 nucleotide sequence: TGTGCCAGCAGCTTAGGGGTTTCAGGGTACGAGCAGTACTTC. It is translated as CASSLGVSGYEQYF. Looking up the rest from reference TRBV13 and TRBJ2-7 gives the full variable domain: AAGVIQSPRHLIKEKRETATLKCYPIPRHDTVYWYQQGPGQDPQFLISFYEKMQSDKGSIPDRFSAQQFSDYHSELNMSSLELGDSALYFCASSLGVSGYEQYFGPGTRLTVT.

J is TRBJ2-2 and V is TRBV11-2; no reliable D call. The CDR3 totals 14 residues. V gave up 2 bases and J gave up 3 bases, with 7 bases separating them. Germline CDR1 is SGHAT and CDR2 is FQNNGV. CDR3 residues: CASSLYFDTGELFF. The CDR3 region has the DNA TGTGCCAGCAGCTTATATTTTGACACCGGGGAGCTGTTTTTT.

The chain carries TRBV27 and TRBJ2-7; 11 bases are a match to TRBD1. V lost 1 base to trimming and J lost 4 bases; unmatched junction nucleotides: 3. Germline values: CDR1 MNHEY, CDR2 SMNVEV (reference sequence). The CDR3 has 15 amino acids. The CDR3 reads CASSLYGQGAYEQYF. Here the CDR3 DNA reads TGTGCCAGCAGTTTATACGGACAGGGGGCTTACGAGCAGTACTTC.

This clone was counted a few times. This chain uses TRBV5-6 with TRBJ2-7; a possible D gene is TRBD2 (6 bases). The V end was cut by 0 bases, the J end by 7 bases, with 14 bases between. The germline V gene encodes CDR1 SGHDT and CDR2 YYEEEE. The CDR3 length is 14 residues. The CDR3 reads CASSLVLASREQYF. Written as DNA, the CDR3 is TGTGCCAGCAGCTTGGTTCTAGCGTCGAGGGAGCAGTACTTC.

This clone was recorded only once. This chain links TRBV5-5 with TRBJ1-4; D is undetermined. Trimming pared 4 bases from V and 6 bases from J, leaving 10 bases between. Per the germline V gene, CDR1 is SGHKS and CDR2 is YYEKEE (reference sequence). The CDR3 length is 13 residues. CDR3 residues: CASSPWTDEKLFF. In DNA form, the CDR3 reads TGTGCCAGCAGCCCCTGGACCGATGAAAAACTGTTTTTT.

The chain couples TRBV21-1 to TRBJ2-1; the table assigns TRBD1, which was not confirmed against the DNA. TRBV21-1 is shown as a pseudogene. The CDR3 is made up of 21 amino acids. CDR3 nucleotides: TGTGCCAGCAGCAATTGGGATATCCCCAAACACAGGGCTGCTGGGCACAATGAGCAGTTCTTC. It yields the protein CASSNWDIPKHRAAGHNEQFF.

To note about this clone: Other nucleotide sequences from this sample produce the same CDR3. This chain uses TRBV6-5 with TRBJ2-2, with a tentative D call TRBD1 (6 bases). This CDR3 has 15 amino acids. V was trimmed by 2 bases and J by 2 bases, leaving 9 bases between them. Germline V CDR1 and CDR2: MNHEY, SVGAGI. CDR3 amino acids: CASSYGTPNTGELFF. The CDR3 DNA reads as TGTGCCAGCAGTTACGGGACACCTAACACCGGGGAGCTGTTTTTT.

The V gene is TRBV7-9, the J gene TRBJ1-5; D is unresolved. Trimming cost V 5 bases and J 1 base, with 12 bases left between them. Germline V CDR1 and CDR2: SEHNR, FQNEAQ (reference sequence). The CDR3 loop spans 15 amino acids. This CDR3 reads CASSRSQGSNQPQHF. The CDR3 coding sequence is TGTGCCAGCAGCCGCTCCCAAGGGAGCAATCAGCCCCAGCATTTT.

This sequence joins TRBV28 and TRBJ2-1, with 7 bases lining up with TRBD1. V lost 10 bases, J lost 4 bases, and 13 bases stayed unmatched. Germline-derived CDR1 and CDR2 are MDHEN and SYDVKM. The CDR3 covers 15 residues. The CDR3 DNA reads as TGTGCCACTTTAACCGTTGGACAGGTTTACAATGAGCAGTTCTTC. Protein sequence: CATLTVGQVYNEQFF.

CDR3 DNA sequence: TGTGCCAGCTCACCCACGAGCGGGAACACCGGGGAGCTGTTTTTT. The encoded protein is CASSPTSGNTGELFF. The chain is built from TRBV18 and TRBJ2-2; D possibly corresponds to TRBD2 (5 bases). The CDR3 runs to 15 residues. V was shortened by 3 bases and J by 1 base, with 9 bases between the two germline ends. CDR1 and CDR2 (germline): KGHSH, LQKENI.

The chain employs TRBV9 and TRBJ2-7; D might be TRBD1 (6 bases). Trimming pared 3 bases from V and 2 bases from J, leaving 12 bases between. This CDR3 comprises 14 residues. In germline, CDR1 is SGDLS, CDR2 YYNGEE. The CDR3 sequence is CASSDTEGAYEQYF. CDR3 bases: TGTGCCAGCAGCGACACAGAGGGGGCCTACGAGCAGTACTTC.

The chain couples TRBV11-2 to TRBJ2-4; 12 bases align to TRBD2. The V gene end was trimmed by 4 bases and the J gene end by 2 bases; junction bases not matched to a gene: 3. Per the germline V gene, CDR1 is SGHAT and CDR2 is FQNNGV. The CDR3 loop spans 16 amino acids. CDR3: CASSSGLAGTKNIQYF. Here the CDR3 DNA reads TGTGCCAGCAGCTCAGGACTAGCGGGAACCAAAAACATTCAGTACTTC. The full variable domain, with the rest looked up from reference TRBV11-2 and TRBJ2-4, is EAGVAQSPRYKIIEKRQSVAFWCNPISGHATLYWYQQILGQGPKLLIQFQNNGVVDDSQLPKDRFSAERLKGVDSTLKIQPAKLEDSAVYLCASSSGLAGTKNIQYFGAGTRLSVL.

The CDR3 protein is CASSQEGLAGGNEQFF. The CDR3 DNA is TGCGCCAGCAGCCAAGAGGGACTAGCGGGAGGTAATGAGCAGTTCTTC. The chain is built from TRBV4-1 and TRBJ2-1, with 15 bases fitting TRBD2. The CDR3 contains 16 residues. The germline CDR1 and CDR2 sequences are MGHRA and YSYEKL. With 0 bases clipped from V and 7 bases from J, the junction kept 1 base outside the gene matches.

The V call is TRBV5-5, the J call TRBJ1-3; D is undetermined. Germline V lookup: CDR1 SGHKS, CDR2 YYEKEE (reference sequence). Trimming pared 0 bases from V and 0 bases from J, leaving 7 bases between. The CDR3 sequence is 15 residues long. CDR3 bases: TGTGCCAGCAGCTTGGCCCTGGGCTCTGGAAACACCATATATTTT. It translates to CASSLALGSGNTIYF. Full variable domain (outside the CDR3, taken from reference TRBV5-5 and TRBJ1-3): DAGVTQSPTHLIKTRGQQVTLRCSPISGHKSVSWYQQVLGQGPQFIFQYYEKEERGRGNFPDRFSARQFPNYSSELNVNALLLGDSALYLCASSLALGSGNTIYFGEGSWLTVV.

The chain has TRBV2 and TRBJ2-5, with 9 bases that match TRBD2. V was pared by 3 bases and J by 0 bases, with 2 bases of the junction left unmatched. The CDR3 is made up of 15 amino acids. Looked up from germline, CDR1 is SNHLY and CDR2 is FYNNEI. CDR3 region: CASSDLAGNQETQYF. DNA for the CDR3: TGTGCCAGCAGTGACCTAGCGGGGAACCAAGAGACCCAGTACTTC.

The chain carries TRBV30 and TRBJ1-1; D remains ambiguous. The CDR3 sequence is 12 residues long. The V and J ends lost 3 bases and 3 bases respectively, with 8 bases between them. Germline CDR1 is GTSNPN and CDR2 is SVGIG (reference sequence). The CDR3: CAWRDRYTEAFF. The CDR3 DNA follows: TGTGCCTGGAGGGACCGCTACACTGAAGCTTTCTTT.

The rearrangement uses TRBV4-1 and TRBJ2-1; no reliable D call. The CDR3 runs 12 residues. Germline V CDR1 and CDR2: MGHRA, YSYEKL. Trimming cost V 0 bases and J 10 bases, with 7 bases left between them. The CDR3: CASSQDWWEQFF. The CDR3 DNA reads as TGCGCCAGCAGCCAAGATTGGTGGGAGCAGTTCTTC.

The chain is built from TRBV29-1 and TRBJ2-1, with 8 bases that match TRBD2. The CDR3 length is 15 residues. Trimming removed 6 bases from V and 6 bases from J; junction bases left unmatched: 13. CDR1 and CDR2 from the germline V gene are SQVTM and ANQGSEA. The CDR3 sequence: CSVDVASGPTNEQFF. The CDR3 DNA is TGCAGCGTGGATGTGGCTAGCGGGCCTACCAATGAGCAGTTCTTC.

The chain has TRBV21-1 and TRBJ2-6; TRBD1, as called in the table, went unchecked against the DNA. TRBV21-1 is recorded as a pseudogene. The CDR3 length is 16 residues. The CDR3 DNA follows: TGTGCCAGCAGCATGGACAAAGTGAAAGGGGCCAACGTCCTGACTTTC. Translating it yields CASSMDKVKGANVLTF.

The chain carries TRBV15 and TRBJ1-4; a possible D gene is TRBD1 (5 bases). Per germline, CDR1 LNHNV and CDR2 YYDKDF (reference sequence). The CDR3 length is 15 residues. V lost 5 bases to trimming and J lost 7 bases, with 17 bases between them. The CDR3 sequence is CATSGGHIRPEKLFF. The CDR3 DNA reads TGTGCCACCAGCGGCGGACACATCCGGCCTGAAAAACTGTTTTTT.

The chain is built from TRBV5-4 and TRBJ2-1, with D possibly being TRBD2 (6 bases). Germline V gene sequence: CDR1 SGHNT, CDR2 YYREEE (reference sequence). V was trimmed by 4 bases and J by 6 bases, leaving 14 bases between them. The CDR3 is 14 amino acids. DNA for the CDR3: TGTGCCAGCAGCCCCTGGGGGGAGACCAATGAGCAGTTCTTC. Translating gives CASSPWGETNEQFF.

The rearrangement links TRBV27 to TRBJ2-5; D call uncertain. Per germline, CDR1 MNHEY and CDR2 SMNVEV (reference sequence). V shed 0 bases and J shed 5 bases, with 7 bases lying between them. The CDR3 consists of 13 residues. The CDR3 coding sequence is TGTGCCAGCAGTTTATCGAATTGGGAGACCCAGTACTTC. Translating gives CASSLSNWETQYF.

V and J are TRBV19 and TRBJ2-1, with D perhaps TRBD1 (5 bases). V lost 7 bases and J 4 bases, leaving 11 bases between the germline ends. The CDR3 is made up of 13 amino acids. Germline CDR1 reads LNHDA; CDR2 reads SQIVND (reference sequence). The CDR3 DNA follows: TGTGCCAGTATCGACAGCCTATACAATGAGCAGTTCTTC. Translation: CASIDSLYNEQFF.

The rearrangement uses TRBV6-1 and TRBJ2-1; D unclear. With 1 base removed from V and 1 base from J, the gap between germline ends came to 5 bases. This CDR3 comprises 14 residues. CDR1 MNHNS and CDR2 SASEGT come from the germline V gene. The CDR3 spells CASSEGNSYNEQFF. CDR3 DNA sequence: TGTGCCAGCAGTGAAGGGAATTCCTACAATGAGCAGTTCTTC.